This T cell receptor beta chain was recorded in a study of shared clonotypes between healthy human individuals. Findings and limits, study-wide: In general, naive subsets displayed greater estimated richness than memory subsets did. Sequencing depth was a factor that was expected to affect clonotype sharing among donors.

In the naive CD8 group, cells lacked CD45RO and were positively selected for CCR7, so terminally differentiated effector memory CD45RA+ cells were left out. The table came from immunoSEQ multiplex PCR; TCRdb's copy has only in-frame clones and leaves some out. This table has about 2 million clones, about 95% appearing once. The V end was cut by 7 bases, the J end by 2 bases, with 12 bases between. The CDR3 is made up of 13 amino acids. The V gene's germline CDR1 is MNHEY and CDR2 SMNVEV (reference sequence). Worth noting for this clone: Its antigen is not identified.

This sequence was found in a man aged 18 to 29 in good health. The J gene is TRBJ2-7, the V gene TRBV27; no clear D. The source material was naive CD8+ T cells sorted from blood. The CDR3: CASMGATTYEQYF. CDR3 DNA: TGTGCCAGCATGGGCGCCACTACCTACGAGCAGTACTTC.